Presented here are 14 T cell receptor beta chains from one specimen sequenced in a study of cytomegalovirus exposure and HLA in healthy donors. Primers for the PCR totalled 60 Vbeta and 13 Jbeta. Sequenced by immunoSEQ multiplex PCR; TCRdb stores in-frame clones only, minus some. The table records 150,000 to 200,000 clones, approximately 86% of them present only once. The sequencing sample was made of PBMCs. The receptors were sampled from a woman younger than 30 in good health and CMV-seronegative.

The J gene is TRBJ1-3, the V gene TRBV6-1, with D maybe TRBD1 (6 bases). Germline V gene sequence: CDR1 MNHNS, CDR2 SASEGT. The V gene lost 4 bases and the J gene lost 7 bases, with 11 bases spanning the gap. The CDR3 runs to 13 residues. Written as DNA, the CDR3 is TGTGCCAGCAGTGCTAACCAGGGGAACACCATATATTTT. Amino acid sequence: CASSANQGNTIYF.

This clone was recorded a few times. The V gene is TRBV6-5, the J gene TRBJ2-2; TRBD2 is a possible D gene (6 bases). The CDR3 totals 15 residues. V was clipped by 5 bases and J by 5 bases, with 15 bases between them. Germline CDR1 MNHEY, CDR2 SVGAGI. This chain's CDR3 is CASSGGTGRTGELFF. CDR3 nucleotide sequence: TGTGCCAGCAGTGGGGGGACGGGGCGAACCGGGGAGCTGTTTTTT.

The rearrangement uses TRBV18 and TRBJ1-1; the D gene is possibly TRBD1 (5 bases). Trimming shortened V by 3 bases and J by 5 bases, and 16 bases separated the two germline ends. The CDR3 has 15 amino acids. Germline V lookup: CDR1 KGHSH, CDR2 LQKENI. CDR3 residues: CASSPGQGRRTEAFF. DNA of the CDR3: TGTGCCAGCTCACCCGGCCAGGGCAGAAGGACTGAAGCTTTCTTT.

V is TRBV19 and J is TRBJ1-2, with D possibly being TRBD1 (5 bases). Between the trimmed V and J ends, which lost 4 bases and 7 bases, there was a span of 16 bases. CDR1 is LNHDA, CDR2 SQIVND, per germline (reference sequence). There are 14 residues in the CDR3. CDR3 residues: CASSTGPSGGGYTF. CDR3 DNA sequence: TGTGCCAGTAGTACCGGACCCTCCGGGGGTGGCTACACCTTC.

The J gene is TRBJ1-4, the V gene TRBV30; D unclear. The CDR3 spans 12 residues. Germline values: CDR1 GTSNPN, CDR2 SVGIG (reference sequence). Trimming removed 2 bases at V and 4 bases at J, with 5 bases between. CDR3 nucleotide sequence: TGTGCCTGGAGTCAGATTAATGAAAAACTGTTTTTT. This sequence encodes CAWSQINEKLFF.

The V call is TRBV6-6, the J call TRBJ1-5; 8 bases fit TRBD1. CDR3 size: 13 residues. V lost 7 bases, J lost 6 bases, and 5 bases stayed unmatched. Per germline, CDR1 MNHNY and CDR2 SVGAGI (reference sequence). The CDR3 is CASTLDRVQPQHF. The DNA for the CDR3 is TGTGCCAGCACCTTGGACAGGGTTCAGCCCCAGCATTTT.

J is TRBJ1-1 and V is TRBV9; 8 bases line up with TRBD1. The CDR3 runs to 12 residues. Germline CDR1 is SGDLS and CDR2 is YYNGEE. V was clipped by 0 bases and J by 11 bases; unmatched bases: 3. CDR3 region: CASSVEQGEAFF. CDR3 nucleotide sequence: TGTGCCAGCAGCGTAGAACAGGGGGAGGCTTTCTTT.

This sequence joins TRBV9 and TRBJ2-7; TRBD2 aligns across 9 bases. CDR3 size: 15 residues. V gave up 3 bases and J gave up 4 bases; unmatched junction bases: 8. CDR1 is SGDLS, CDR2 YYNGEE, per germline. For the CDR3, the DNA is TGTGCCAGCAGCGCCAAACTAGCGGGCCTGTACGAGCAGTACTTC. Encoded protein: CASSAKLAGLYEQYF.

The V gene is TRBV5-1, the J gene TRBJ1-2; D gene ambiguous. The CDR3 has 14 amino acids. Germline CDR1 is SGHRS and CDR2 is YFSETQ. The ends were cut back, 2 bases at V and 0 bases at J, with 8 bases in the middle. The CDR3 sequence: CASSLHTANYGYTF. As DNA, the CDR3 is TGCGCCAGCAGCTTACACACAGCTAACTATGGCTACACCTTC.

The chain employs TRBV15 and TRBJ2-7, with D perhaps TRBD1 (5 bases). The CDR3 length is 13 residues. CDR1 LNHNV and CDR2 YYDKDF come from the germline V gene (reference sequence). V lost 0 bases to trimming and J lost 2 bases, with 5 bases between them. Here the CDR3 reads CATSREGPYEQYF. The CDR3 DNA is TGTGCCACCAGCAGAGAGGGGCCCTACGAGCAGTACTTC.

The V call is TRBV11-2, the J call TRBJ2-4; 11 bases are a match to TRBD2. The germline gives CDR1 SGHAT, CDR2 FQNNGV. This CDR3 has 16 amino acids. V lost 5 bases to trimming and J lost 8 bases; unmatched junction nucleotides: 11. The CDR3 bases are TGTGCCAGCAGCCCACCCCGAACTAGCGGGGGCCACATTCAGTACTTC. Amino acid sequence: CASSPPRTSGGHIQYF.

The rearrangement links TRBV5-4 to TRBJ2-1, with a tentative D call TRBD2 (6 bases). This CDR3 is built from 15 residues. V gave up 0 bases and J gave up 9 bases, with 16 bases separating them. The V gene's germline CDR1 is SGHNT and CDR2 YYREEE (reference sequence). The CDR3 reads CASSLGAGSLGEQFF. The DNA of the CDR3 is TGTGCCAGCAGCTTGGGGGCGGGATCGCTCGGTGAGCAGTTCTTC.

The rearrangement uses TRBV19 and TRBJ2-7, with D possibly being TRBD1 (5 bases). V was clipped by 2 bases and J by 7 bases, with 12 bases between them. Germline V lookup: CDR1 LNHDA, CDR2 SQIVND (reference sequence). The CDR3 covers 13 residues. The CDR3 loop reads CASSIRGKGEQYF. The CDR3, as DNA: TGTGCCAGTAGTATACGTGGGAAGGGGGAGCAGTACTTC.

The chain is built from TRBV5-1 and TRBJ2-2; D possibly corresponds to TRBD2 (7 bases). The CDR3 extends over 15 amino acids. CDR1 and CDR2 from the germline V gene are SGHRS and YFSETQ. The ends were cut back, 1 base at V and 7 bases at J, with 14 bases in the middle. CDR3 nucleotides: TGCGCCAGCAGCTTGTTGGCGGGGGCAGGCGGGGAGCTGTTTTTT. Protein: CASSLLAGAGGELFF.